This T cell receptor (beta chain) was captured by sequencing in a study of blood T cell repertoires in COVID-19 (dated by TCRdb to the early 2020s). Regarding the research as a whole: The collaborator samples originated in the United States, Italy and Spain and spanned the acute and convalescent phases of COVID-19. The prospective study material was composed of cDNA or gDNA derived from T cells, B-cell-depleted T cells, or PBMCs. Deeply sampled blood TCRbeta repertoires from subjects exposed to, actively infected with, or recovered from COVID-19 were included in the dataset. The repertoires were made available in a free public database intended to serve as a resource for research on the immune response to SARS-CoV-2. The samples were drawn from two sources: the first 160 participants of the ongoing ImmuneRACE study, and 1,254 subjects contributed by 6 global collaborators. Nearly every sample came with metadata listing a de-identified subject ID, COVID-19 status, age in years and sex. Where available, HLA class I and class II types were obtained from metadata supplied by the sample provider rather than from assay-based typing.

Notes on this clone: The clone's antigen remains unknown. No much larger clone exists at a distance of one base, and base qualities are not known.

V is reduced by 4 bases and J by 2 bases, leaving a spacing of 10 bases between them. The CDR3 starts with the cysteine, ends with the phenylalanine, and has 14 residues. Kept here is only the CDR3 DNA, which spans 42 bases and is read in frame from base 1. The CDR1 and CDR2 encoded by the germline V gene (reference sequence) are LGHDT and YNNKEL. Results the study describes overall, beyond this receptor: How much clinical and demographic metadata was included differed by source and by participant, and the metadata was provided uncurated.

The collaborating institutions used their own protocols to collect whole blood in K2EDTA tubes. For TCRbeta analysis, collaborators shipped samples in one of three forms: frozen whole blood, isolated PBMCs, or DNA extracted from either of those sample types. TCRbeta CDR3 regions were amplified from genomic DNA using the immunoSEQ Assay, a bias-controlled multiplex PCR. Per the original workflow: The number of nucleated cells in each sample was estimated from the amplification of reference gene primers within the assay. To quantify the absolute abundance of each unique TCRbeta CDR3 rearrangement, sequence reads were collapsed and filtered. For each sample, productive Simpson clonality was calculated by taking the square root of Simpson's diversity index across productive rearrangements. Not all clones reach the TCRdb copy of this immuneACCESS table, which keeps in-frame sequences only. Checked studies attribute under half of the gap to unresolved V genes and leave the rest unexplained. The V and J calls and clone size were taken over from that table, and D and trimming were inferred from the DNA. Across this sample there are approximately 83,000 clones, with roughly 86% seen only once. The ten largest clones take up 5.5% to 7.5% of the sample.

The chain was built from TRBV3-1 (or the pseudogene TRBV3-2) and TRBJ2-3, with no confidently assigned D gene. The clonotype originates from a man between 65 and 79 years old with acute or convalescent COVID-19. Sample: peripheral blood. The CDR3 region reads CASSPRTATDTQYF. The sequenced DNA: TGTGCCAGCAGCCCTCGCACAGCCACAGATACGCAGTATTTT.